The 13 T cell receptor beta chains below were found in one sample sequenced in a study of T cell repertoires in cytomegalovirus infection. MiXCR, applied by TCRdb to the reads, yields one record per CDR3 protein. Of some 350,000 distinct CDR3 sequences listed, 15% to 20% are singletons. Sample: PBMCs. These receptors were taken from a human donor in good health (CMV status not recorded). Some clones in this sample may be carry-over from other donors' samples.

This clonotype was recorded many times. The chain couples TRBV7-2 to TRBJ1-6; possibly TRBD1 for D (5 bases). This CDR3 contains 15 residues. The V gene's germline CDR1 is SGHTA and CDR2 FQGNSA. Trimming removed 5 bases at V and 7 bases at J, with 15 bases between. The CDR3: CASSPRGVGNSPLHF. The CDR3 nucleotides read TGTGCCAGCAGCCCTAGGGGAGTAGGGAATTCACCCCTCCACTTT. The entire variable domain, with the rest obtained from reference TRBV7-2 and TRBJ1-6, is as follows: GAGVSQSPSNKVTEKGKDVELRCDPISGHTALYWYRQSLGQGLEFLIYFQGNSAPDKSGLPSDRFSAERTGGSVSTLTIQRTQQEDSAVYLCASSPRGVGNSPLHFGNGTRLTVT.

A note on this clonotype: Being one base from a much bigger clone, this may be a read error. The CDR3 DNA sequence: TGTGCCAGCAGAAGCCCTAGCGATAGCACAGATACGCAGTATTTT. Protein product: CASRSPSDSTDTQYF. This chain joins TRBV7-6 and TRBJ2-3; a weak D match, TRBD2 (6 bases). The CDR3 is 15 amino acids. CDR1 and CDR2 from the germline V gene are SGHVS and FNYEAQ. V was clipped by 6 bases and J by 0 bases, with 13 bases between them. The complete variable domain, with remaining parts taken from reference TRBV7-6 and TRBJ2-3, reads GAGVSQSPRYKVTKRGQDVALRCDPISGHVSLYWYRQALGQGPEFLTYFNYEAQQDKSGLPNDRFSAERPEGSISTLTIQRTEQRDSAMYRCASRSPSDSTDTQYFGPGTRLTVL.

This clonotype has more than one count but fewer than ten. The chain couples TRBV18 to TRBJ1-5; TRBD1 is a possible D gene (5 bases). This CDR3 contains 13 residues. V was cut by 1 base and J by 7 bases, with 8 bases left in between. Germline CDR1 KGHSH, CDR2 LQKENI. The CDR3 sequence: CASSPRGMQPQHF. CDR3 DNA: TGTGCCAGCTCACCACGGGGGATGCAGCCCCAGCATTTT.

The chain couples TRBV6-1 to TRBJ2-5, with D perhaps matching TRBD1 or TRBD2 (5 bases each). Germline CDR1 is MNHNS and CDR2 is SASEGT. Trimming pared 3 bases from V and 5 bases from J, leaving 13 bases between. The CDR3 is made up of 14 amino acids. CDR3 sequence (DNA): TGTGCCAGCAGTGAGAGAGGGGCCGGGGAGACCCAGTACTTC. Translating it yields CASSERGAGETQYF.

This clonotype was detected only a few times. The gene calls are TRBV7-2 and TRBJ1-2; a weak D match, TRBD1 (6 bases). The germline V and J ends were trimmed by 5 bases and 7 bases, with 23 bases remaining between them. The V gene's germline CDR1 is SGHTA and CDR2 FQGNSA. The length of the CDR3 is 16 residues. The CDR3 sequence is CASSPQVGVAGAGYTF. The CDR3 DNA reads TGTGCCAGCAGCCCCCAAGTCGGGGTGGCAGGGGCTGGCTACACCTTC.

V is TRBV20-1 and J is TRBJ2-3; unclear D gene. Germline CDR1 and CDR2: DFQATT and SNEGSKA (reference sequence). CDR3 length equals 14 residues. With 8 bases removed from V and 2 bases from J, the gap between germline ends came to 17 bases. The CDR3 loop reads CSPPTTGSTDTQYF. Written as DNA, the CDR3 is TGCAGTCCCCCGACCACCGGGTCCACAGATACGCAGTATTTT.

The chain uses TRBV7-2 and TRBJ1-2; perhaps TRBD1 as D (6 bases). The CDR3 has 14 amino acids. Germline CDR1 reads SGHTA; CDR2 reads FQGNSA. The V gene lost 5 bases and the J gene lost 3 bases, with 13 bases spanning the gap. The CDR3 sequence: CASSRQASDYGYTF. The CDR3 nucleotides read TGTGCCAGCAGCCGACAGGCTTCAGACTATGGCTACACCTTC. The full variable domain, rest sourced from reference TRBV7-2 and TRBJ1-2, is GAGVSQSPSNKVTEKGKDVELRCDPISGHTALYWYRQSLGQGLEFLIYFQGNSAPDKSGLPSDRFSAERTGGSVSTLTIQRTQQEDSAVYLCASSRQASDYGYTFGSGTRLTVV.

The J gene is TRBJ1-1, the V gene TRBV29-1; D uncertain. The V end lost 5 bases, the J end lost 5 bases, and 15 bases lay between the germline ends. The germline V gene encodes CDR1 SQVTM and CDR2 ANQGSEA. This CDR3 region has 13 residues. CDR3 sequence: CSVRWQWGTEAFF. DNA for the CDR3: TGCAGCGTTCGGTGGCAGTGGGGAACTGAAGCTTTCTTT.

Concerning this clonotype: This may be a read error, as it is one base from a much larger clone. This chain connects TRBV14 to TRBJ1-2; 7 positions match TRBD1. The germline V gene has CDR1 SGHDN and CDR2 FVKESK. This CDR3 is 17 amino acids long. The CDR3 bases are TGTGCCAGCAGCTTACCAAGTGTACAGGGGAGAATCTATGGCTACGCCTTC. It yields the protein CASSLPSVQGRIYGYAF. The complete variable domain, with remaining parts taken from reference TRBV14 and TRBJ1-2, reads EAGVTQFPSHSVIEKGQTVTLRCDPISGHDNLYWYRRVMGKEIKFLLHFVKESKQDESGMPNNRFLAERTGGTYSTLKVQPAELEDSGVYFCASSLPSVQGRIYGYAFGSGTRLTVV.

A few counts support this clonotype. The J gene is TRBJ1-2, the V gene TRBV4-2, with a tentative D call TRBD1 (5 bases). The ends were cut back, 3 bases at V and 3 bases at J, with 8 bases in the middle. CDR3 length: 13 residues. Germline CDR1 is LGHNA and CDR2 is YNFKEQ. CDR3 coding DNA: TGTGCCAGCAGCCACGGGGACTACTATGGCTACACCTTC. It codes for CASSHGDYYGYTF.

A word on this clonotype: This may come from a read error, since a much larger clone is one base off. V usage is TRBV6-5 and J usage is TRBJ1-4, with TRBD1 as a possible D gene (5 bases). CDR3 size: 14 residues. Germline V gives CDR1 MNHEY, CDR2 SVGAGI. The CDR3 region is CASSYSSRVEKLLF. Written as DNA, the CDR3 is TGTGCCAGCAGTTACTCGAGCAGGGTTGAAAAACTGCTTTTT.

The genes are TRBV12-3 or TRBV12-4 and TRBJ2-2; the match to TRBD2 covers 7 bases. J was trimmed by 6 bases and V by 7 bases; bases with no gene match: 8. CDR3 length: 14 residues. The CDR3 coding sequence is TGTGCCAGCACTGGCGCGGGGGTAGCCGGGGAGCTGTTTTTT. This encodes CASTGAGVAGELFF.

This rearrangement joins TRBV11-2 to TRBJ1-4; D is unresolved. V lost 1 base and J lost 11, with 8 bases in between. The CDR3 has 12 amino acids. Looked up from germline, CDR1 is SGHAT and CDR2 is FQNNGV. The DNA for the CDR3 is TGTGCCAGCAGCTTAGGCGGGCCGAAACTGTTTTTT. Translated, it gives CASSLGGPKLFF.